The present entry profiles one T cell receptor beta chain with its context. Its matching antigen is unknown. An end of the junction does not agree with germline; a read error may underlie this. This entry is derived from a study of graft-versus-host responses after intestinal transplantation. Across the study: All recipients were transplanted with multivisceral, liver-intestinal, or isolated intestinal grafts.

The germline CDR1 and CDR2 sequences are SSHAT and FNYEAQ (reference sequence). The CDR3 runs to 13 residues. Study-wide points: Early declines in HvG clones that occurred post-transplant were associated with peak circulating GvH clone levels.

Here immunoSEQ multiplex PCR was the method, and the copy in TCRdb shows in-frame clones only, minus some. The sample yields about 70,000 clones, less than 95% seen once. Sequenced material: unstimulated CD8+ T cells sorted from spleen or lymph node cells, taken before intestinal transplant. The TCR was taken from a human donor who received an intestinal transplant. The rearrangement links TRBV7-7 to TRBJ2-1, with D maybe TRBD2 (6 bases). The CDR3 loop reads CASSLGRRDEQFF. CDR3 DNA sequence: TGTGCTAGCAGCTTAGGTAGGAGGGATGAGCAGTTCTTC.